The 22 T cell receptor beta chains below were found in one sample sequenced in a study of blood T cell repertoires in COVID-19. Method: immunoSEQ multiplex PCR; TCRdb's copy keeps in-frame clones and lacks some. Of approximately 90,000 clones in the sample, around three quarters are singletons; the top ten hold around 49%. The sequenced material came from peripheral blood. The receptor set was obtained from a human donor in a cohort sampled during active COVID-19.

The chain recombines TRBV2 with TRBJ2-7, with 11 bases lining up with TRBD2. CDR3 length: 16 amino acids. Trimming removed 3 bases from V and 2 bases from J; junction bases left unmatched: 6. Germline CDR1 SNHLY, CDR2 FYNNEI. CDR3 DNA sequence: TGTGCCAGCAGTGATTTCACTAGCGGGAGAGCCTACGAGCAGTACTTC. Its protein product is CASSDFTSGRAYEQYF.

The chain recombines TRBV29-1 with TRBJ1-3; perhaps TRBD1 as D (5 bases). The CDR3 loop spans 13 amino acids. The V end was cut by 7 bases, the J end by 0 bases, with 10 bases between. Germline V gene data show CDR1 as SQVTM and CDR2 as ANQGSEA. The CDR3 sequence is CSAGHSSGNTIYF. CDR3 DNA: TGCAGCGCTGGACATAGCTCTGGAAACACCATATATTTT.

The sample holds one count of this clone. The V gene is TRBV24-1, the J gene TRBJ2-5; tentative D call: TRBD1 (6 bases). Germline-derived CDR1 and CDR2 are KGHDR and SFDVKD. Between the trimmed V and J ends, which lost 4 bases and 2 bases, there was a span of 13 bases. This CDR3 is 15 amino acids long. For the CDR3, the DNA is TGTGCCACCAGTGACTCCGGGACAATACAAGAGACCCAGTACTTC. Translated, it gives CATSDSGTIQETQYF.

The chain carries TRBV4-3 and TRBJ2-2, with 8 bases matching TRBD1. The CDR3 is made up of 17 amino acids. V shed 2 bases and J 3 bases; nucleotides not matched to a gene: 8. The germline V gene encodes CDR1 LGHNA and CDR2 YSLEER. The CDR3 DNA is TGCGCCAGCAGCCAAAAGACAGGGGCCCCCTACACCGGGGAGCTGTTTTTT. It specifies CASSQKTGAPYTGELFF.

The chain couples TRBV12-3 or TRBV12-4 to TRBJ2-2, with 8 bases fitting TRBD1. The CDR3 contains 13 residues. The J segment lost 4 bases and the V segment lost 6 bases, leaving 1 base of the junction unmatched. The CDR3 is CASRDRATGELFF. DNA of the CDR3: TGTGCCAGCAGGGACAGGGCCACCGGGGAGCTGTTTTTT.

V is TRBV9 and J is TRBJ2-2, with 8 bases lining up with TRBD2. Unmatched junction bases numbered 8, after V lost 4 bases and J lost 6 bases. CDR1 and CDR2 from the germline V gene are SGDLS and YYNGEE. CDR3 size: 15 residues. The CDR3 spells CASSRSGIDAGELFF. In DNA form, the CDR3 reads TGTGCCAGCAGCCGTAGCGGGATCGACGCCGGGGAGCTGTTTTTT.

The V and J genes are TRBV28 and TRBJ1-5, with 11 bases fitting TRBD1. Germline loops: CDR1 MDHEN, CDR2 SYDVKM. The CDR3 contains 16 residues. V lost 8 bases to trimming and J lost 1 base; unmatched junction nucleotides: 7. The CDR3 here is CASGTGGISSNQPQHF. For the CDR3, the DNA is TGTGCCAGCGGGACAGGGGGAATTTCGAGCAATCAGCCCCAGCATTTT.

This rearrangement joins TRBV5-5 to TRBJ1-6, with D perhaps TRBD1 (6 bases). V shed 4 bases and J shed 7 bases, with 15 bases lying between them. This CDR3 comprises 15 residues. Germline V lookup: CDR1 SGHKS, CDR2 YYEKEE (reference sequence). The CDR3 loop reads CASSGGGGTNSPLHF. In nucleotides, the CDR3 is TGTGCCAGCAGCGGAGGGGGAGGGACGAATTCACCCCTCCACTTT.

This sequence joins TRBV11-2 and TRBJ2-7; 10 bases map to TRBD2. The CDR3 covers 15 residues. Losses at the gene ends were 5 bases for V and 2 bases for J; bases not matched to a gene: 6. Germline V gene lookup returns CDR1 SGHAT and CDR2 FQNNGV. The CDR3 nucleotides read TGTGCCAGCAGCGAGGGACTAGCGAAAGCCTACGAGCAGTACTTC. As protein: CASSEGLAKAYEQYF.

This clone was counted a few times. The V and J genes are TRBV28 and TRBJ2-2, with D hard to call. This CDR3 is built from 13 residues. Germline V CDR1 and CDR2: MDHEN, SYDVKM. V was pared by 10 bases and J by 0 bases, with 9 bases between. The CDR3: CATKTTNTGELFF. CDR3 in DNA: TGTGCCACCAAAACAACGAACACCGGGGAGCTGTTTTTT.

J is TRBJ2-5 and V is TRBV3-1 (or the pseudogene TRBV3-2); TRBD2 agrees at 9 bases. Unmatched junction bases numbered 8, after V lost 3 bases and J lost 0 bases. This CDR3 comprises 17 residues. CDR1 and CDR2 from the germline V gene are LGHDT and YNNKEL (reference sequence). CDR3 in amino acids: CASSQGGLAGYQETQYF. CDR3 DNA sequence: TGTGCCAGCAGCCAGGGGGGGCTAGCGGGATACCAAGAGACCCAGTACTTC.

The chain recombines TRBV27 with TRBJ2-1; TRBD1 matches 7 bases. V lost 8 bases, J lost 0 bases, and 4 bases stayed unmatched. There are 14 residues in the CDR3. Germline V lookup: CDR1 MNHEY, CDR2 SMNVEV (reference sequence). CDR3 DNA sequence: TGTGCCAGCCAAGGGGACAGCTCCTACAATGAGCAGTTCTTC. Translated: CASQGDSSYNEQFF.

The chain combines TRBV4-1 with TRBJ2-3; possibly TRBD2 for D (6 bases). Germline loops: CDR1 MGHRA, CDR2 YSYEKL. V lost 5 bases, J lost 5 bases, and 14 bases lay in between. The CDR3 sequence is 14 residues long. CDR3 in amino acids: CASSTGVGVDTQYF. CDR3 DNA sequence: TGCGCCAGCAGCACGGGGGTGGGGGTAGATACGCAGTATTTT.

The chain has TRBV3-1 (or the pseudogene TRBV3-2) and TRBJ1-5, with no clear D. V was cut by 1 base and J by 2 bases, with 9 bases left in between. CDR3 size: 15 residues. The germline V gene has CDR1 LGHDT and CDR2 YNNKEL (reference sequence). CDR3 protein: CASSQGRQGNQPQHF. For the CDR3, the DNA is TGTGCCAGCAGCCAAGGCAGACAAGGCAATCAGCCCCAGCATTTT.

This chain links TRBV30 with TRBJ2-5; 7 bases are a match to TRBD1. CDR1 and CDR2 (germline): GTSNPN, SVGIG (reference sequence). This CDR3 has 13 amino acids. V dropped 0 bases and J dropped 5; count of bases not matched to a gene: 3. CDR3 coding DNA: TGTGCCTGGAGTGTTATCAGGGGGGAGACCCAGTACTTC. Protein sequence: CAWSVIRGETQYF. Supplemented by reference TRBV30 and TRBJ2-5, the full variable domain reads SQTIHQWPATLVQPVGSPLSLECTVEGTSNPNLYWYRQAAGRGLQLLFYSVGIGQISSEVPQNLSASRPQDRQFILSSKKLLLSDSGFYLCAWSVIRGETQYFGPGTRLLVL.

V usage is TRBV5-4 and J usage is TRBJ2-7; 8 bases are a match to TRBD2. This CDR3 has 14 residues. Germline CDR1 is SGHNT and CDR2 is YYREEE (reference sequence). V trimming: 4 bases; J trimming: 5 bases; junction bases outside the gene matches: 8. Here the CDR3 DNA reads TGTGCCAGCAGCCCAAAGCGGGAGATCAACGAGCAGTACTTC. Amino acid sequence: CASSPKREINEQYF.

This clone was observed a handful of times. The J gene is TRBJ2-1, the V gene TRBV24-1, with 12 bases lining up with TRBD2. CDR3 length: 17 amino acids. From germline, CDR1 is KGHDR and CDR2 SFDVKD. V shed 3 bases and J 9 bases; nucleotides not matched to a gene: 11. The CDR3 loop is CATSDPTTSGRRGEQFF. CDR3 in DNA: TGTGCCACCAGTGATCCAACTACTAGCGGGAGGAGAGGTGAGCAGTTCTTC.

The chain employs TRBV2 and TRBJ2-3, with D uncertain. The CDR3 length is 16 residues. V was cut by 3 bases and J by 2 bases, with 15 bases left in between. Per germline, CDR1 SNHLY and CDR2 FYNNEI. The CDR3 DNA follows: TGTGCCAGCAGTGAGACACCCAGGCCGTCCACAGATACGCAGTATTTT. Amino acids: CASSETPRPSTDTQYF.

The CDR3 loop reads CASSLAPGVDTQYF. The CDR3 DNA sequence: TGCGCCAGCAGCTTGGCCCCAGGGGTAGATACGCAGTATTTT. The chain is built from TRBV5-1 and TRBJ2-3; TRBD1 might be the D (6 bases). V was cut by 0 bases and J by 5 bases, with 10 bases left in between. The CDR3 is made up of 14 amino acids. Looked up from germline, CDR1 is SGHRS and CDR2 is YFSETQ.

The gene calls are TRBV2 and TRBJ2-2; 13 bases fit TRBD2. Germline V CDR1 and CDR2: SNHLY, FYNNEI. The CDR3 is made up of 17 amino acids. Trimming removed 8 bases from V and 4 bases from J; junction bases left unmatched: 10. CDR3 bases: TGTGCCAGCCGGGGGACCGGGACTAGCGGGATCACCGGGGAGCTGTTTTTT. Protein: CASRGTGTSGITGELFF.

The DNA of the CDR3 is TGTGCCAGCAGTGATCATCACCTTAGCGGGACCGACACCGGGGAGCTGTTTTTT. Protein product: CASSDHHLSGTDTGELFF. The chain employs TRBV6-4 and TRBJ2-2; TRBD2 agrees at 8 bases. The germline V gene encodes CDR1 MRHNA and CDR2 SNTAGT. Unmatched junction bases numbered 12, after V lost 3 bases and J lost 3 bases. CDR3 size: 18 residues.

The V call is TRBV19, the J call TRBJ1-5; no reliable D call. Trimming removed 3 bases from V and 0 bases from J, with 6 bases in between. The germline V gene has CDR1 LNHDA and CDR2 SQIVND (reference sequence). CDR3 length: 14 amino acids. DNA for the CDR3: TGTGCCAGTAGTATTGAGAATAGCAATCAGCCCCAGCATTTT. Protein sequence: CASSIENSNQPQHF.